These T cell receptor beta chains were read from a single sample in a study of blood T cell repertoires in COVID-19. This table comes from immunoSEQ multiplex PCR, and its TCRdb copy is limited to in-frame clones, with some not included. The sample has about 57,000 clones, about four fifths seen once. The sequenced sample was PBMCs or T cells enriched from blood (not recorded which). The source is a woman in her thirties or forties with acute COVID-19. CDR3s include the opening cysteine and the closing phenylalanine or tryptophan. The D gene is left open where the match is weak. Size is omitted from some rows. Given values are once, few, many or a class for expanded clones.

CDR3aa: CASSQSSLWTVPSLSNQPQHF
CDR3nt: TGCGCCAGCAGTCAATCGAGTCTTTGGACTGTCCCTTCCCTTAGCAATCAGCCCCAGCATTTT
d_gene: .
len: 21
v_gene: TRBV23-1
j_gene: TRBJ1-5
abundance: .

CDR3aa: CASSQDLDRVGYTF
CDR3nt: TGTGCCAGCAGCCAAGACTTGGACAGGGTTGGCTACACCTTC
d_gene: TRBD1
len: 14
v_gene: TRBV3-1/TRBV3-2
j_gene: TRBJ1-2
abundance: .

CDR3aa: CASSELSQGFQPQHF
CDR3nt: TGCGCCAGCAGTGAGCTGTCACAGGGTTTTCAGCCCCAGCATTTT
d_gene: .
len: 15
v_gene: TRBV10-2
j_gene: TRBJ1-5
abundance: .

CDR3aa: CASSYLTGGITDTQYF
CDR3nt: TGTGCCAGCAGCTACCTTACAGGGGGCATCACAGATACGCAGTATTTT
d_gene: TRBD1
len: 16
v_gene: TRBV11-2
j_gene: TRBJ2-3
abundance: .

CDR3aa: CASSSSSPLGLLFF
CDR3nt: TGTGCCAGCAGCTCAAGTTCCCCACTAGGATTGCTGTTTTTT
d_gene: .
len: 14
v_gene: TRBV6-1
j_gene: TRBJ1-4
abundance: .

CDR3aa: CASSFPDSPYSPLHF
CDR3nt: TGTGCCAGCAGTTTCCCAGACAGCCCGTATTCACCCCTCCACTTT
d_gene: .
len: 15
v_gene: TRBV2
j_gene: TRBJ1-6
abundance: few

CDR3aa: CSVGQGVGQPQHF
CDR3nt: TGCAGCGTTGGGCAGGGGGTGGGTCAGCCCCAGCATTTT
d_gene: TRBD1
len: 13
v_gene: TRBV29-1
j_gene: TRBJ1-5
abundance: .

CDR3aa: CASSLVSSGWLNTEAFF
CDR3nt: TGTGCCAGCAGCTTAGTAAGCTCAGGTTGGTTGAACACTGAAGCTTTCTTT
d_gene: .
len: 17
v_gene: TRBV7-8
j_gene: TRBJ1-1
abundance: .

CDR3aa: CASSQGVGQGTEAFF
CDR3nt: TGTGCCAGCAGCCAAGGGGTAGGCCAGGGGACTGAAGCTTTCTTT
d_gene: .
len: 15
v_gene: TRBV4-2
j_gene: TRBJ1-1
abundance: .

CDR3aa: CASSSPRNEQFF
CDR3nt: TGTGCCAGTTCGTCCCCCAGAAATGAGCAGTTCTTC
d_gene: .
len: 12
v_gene: TRBV19
j_gene: TRBJ2-1
abundance: .

CDR3aa: CASSQDLSGQANTEAFF
CDR3nt: TGTGCCAGCAGCCAAGATCTCTCCGGACAGGCGAACACTGAAGCTTTCTTT
d_gene: TRBD1
len: 17
v_gene: TRBV4-2
j_gene: TRBJ1-1
abundance: .

CDR3aa: CASSPRAGSYNEQFF
CDR3nt: TGTGCCAGCAGCCCAAGGGCGGGTTCCTACAATGAGCAGTTCTTC
d_gene: .
len: 15
v_gene: TRBV3-1/TRBV3-2
j_gene: TRBJ2-1
abundance: .

CDR3aa: CASSSPDRPNSNQPQHF
CDR3nt: TGTGCCAGCAGTTCTCCGGACAGGCCCAATAGCAATCAGCCCCAGCATTTT
d_gene: TRBD1
len: 17
v_gene: TRBV28
j_gene: TRBJ1-5
abundance: .

CDR3aa: CASSQREETQYF
CDR3nt: TGTGCCAGCAGCCAGCGGGAAGAGACCCAGTACTTC
d_gene: .
len: 12
v_gene: TRBV3-1/TRBV3-2
j_gene: TRBJ2-5
abundance: .